This T cell receptor (beta chain) is drawn from a study of CD8 T cells in ankylosing spondylitis. The study's findings and limits: From matched ankylosing spondylitis synovial fluid, disease-linked clones were reportedly recovered at significantly enriched levels. Some motif variants had been reported before (in reactive arthritis synovial fluid and blood). Typical of ankylosing spondylitis blood, it appeared, was a TCR beta motif of eight highly homologous variants.

In germline, CDR1 is SGHNT, CDR2 YENEEA. This CDR3 is built from 14 residues. The J segment lost 1 base and the V segment lost 5 bases, leaving 1 base of the junction unmatched. A quantitative 5'-RACE method, one with molecular barcodes, was used to make TCR beta libraries. TCRdb re-called the 5' RACE reads with MiXCR, one entry per CDR3 protein. The sample has 200,000 to 300,000 distinct CDR3 sequences, 7.5% to 9% seen once. This clonotype was found many times. Its cognate antigen is unknown. Specimen: blood, either unsorted or a sorted T cell fraction (not recorded which). This sequence was found in a male donor with ankylosing spondylitis or in good health (not recorded which). The chain is built from TRBV11-3 and TRBJ2-5; 10 bases are shared with TRBD1. CDR3 residues: CASSRTGGQETQYF. For the CDR3, the DNA is TGTGCCAGCAGCCGGACAGGGGGCCAAGAGACCCAGTACTTC. The whole variable domain, remainder taken from reference TRBV11-3 and TRBJ2-5, is EAGVVQSPRYKIIEKKQPVAFWCNPISGHNTLYWYLQNLGQGPELLIRYENEEAVDDSQLPKDRFSAERLKGVDSTLKIQPAELGDSAVYLCASSRTGGQETQYFGPGTRLLVL.